Listed below are T cell receptor beta chains from one sample, sequenced in a study of blood T cell repertoires in COVID-19. Assay used: immunoSEQ multiplex PCR; TCRdb lists only in-frame clones, some missing. The data show 350,000 or so clones, with approximately 90% seen just once and approximately 4.1% held by the top ten. The sample comprised peripheral blood. The receptors come from a woman aged 60-70 years with COVID-19, enrolled during active disease. Both conserved end residues are part of each CDR3. D genes are given only for firm matches. Clone size is shown for a subset of rows, as once, few, many or a class of expanded clone.

>13|few|TRBV18|TRBJ1-2|-
CASSPSSNYGYTF
TGTGCCAGCTCTCCTAGTTCTAACTATGGCTACACCTTC
>17|-|TRBV29-1|TRBJ1-2|TRBD1
CSGPTGTGVRANYGYTF
TGCAGCGGACCTACCGGGACAGGGGTTAGAGCTAACTATGGCTACACCTTC
>12|-|TRBV6-5|TRBJ2-3|-
CASSSAADTQYF
TGTGCCAGCAGTTCGGCGGCAGATACGCAGTATTTT
>15|-|TRBV3-1/TRBV3-2|TRBJ2-4|-
CASSQSRDWANIQYF
TGTGCCAGCAGCCAGAGTAGGGACTGGGCAAACATTCAGTACTTC
>15|-|TRBV11-2|TRBJ1-1|TRBD1
CASSLGQGMNTEAFF
TGTGCCAGCAGCTTAGGACAGGGCATGAACACTGAAGCTTTCTTT
>16|-|TRBV5-1|TRBJ2-4|TRBD2
CASRSSGGLAKNIQYF
TGCGCCAGCAGATCGAGCGGGGGACTAGCCAAAAACATTCAGTACTTC
>13|-|TRBV12-3/TRBV12-4|TRBJ1-1|-
CASSLANRAEAFF
TGTGCCAGCAGTTTAGCGAACAGGGCTGAAGCTTTCTTT
>14|-|TRBV12-5|TRBJ1-2|TRBD1
CASGLETGLYGYTF
TGTGCTAGTGGTTTGGAGACAGGGCTATATGGCTACACCTTC
>12|-|TRBV15|TRBJ1-2|-
CATSRDVQGPLF
TGTGCCACCAGCAGAGATGTACAGGGACCGCTGTTC
>15|-|TRBV5-1|TRBJ2-1|TRBD2
CASSLTSGLTNEQFF
TGCGCCAGCAGCTTAACTAGCGGGTTAACCAATGAGCAGTTCTTC
>15|-|TRBV6-1|TRBJ2-1|-
CASSEELGSYNEQFF
TGTGCCAGCAGTGAGGAGCTGGGTTCCTACAATGAGCAGTTCTTC
>14|once|TRBV6-5|TRBJ2-7|-
CASPPGPQGYEQYF
TGTGCCAGCCCGCCGGGGCCACAGGGCTACGAGCAGTACTTC
>14|-|TRBV5-6|TRBJ1-3|-
CASSLLRAGNTIYF
TGTGCCAGCAGCTTGTTGAGGGCTGGAAACACCATATATTTT
>14|-|TRBV6-2/TRBV6-3|TRBJ1-1|-
CASSYPRGNTEAFF
TGTGCCAGCAGTTACCCCAGGGGGAACACTGAAGCTTTCTTT
>15|once|TRBV4-1|TRBJ2-7|TRBD2
CASSQAGLAAYEQYF
TGCGCCAGCAGCCAGGCAGGACTAGCAGCCTACGAGCAGTACTTC
>15|-|TRBV6-1|TRBJ2-3|-
CASSEIWAGGDTQYF
TGTGCCAGCAGTGAAATATGGGCCGGAGGGGATACGCAGTATTTT
>12|-|TRBV2|TRBJ1-1|-
CASSDQGTEAFF
TGTGCCAGCAGTGACCAGGGGACTGAAGCTTTCTTT
>14|-|TRBV27|TRBJ1-2|TRBD1
CASSLGQGADGYTF
TGTGCCAGCAGTTTAGGGCAGGGGGCGGATGGCTACACCTTC
>14|-|TRBV7-9|TRBJ1-2|-
CASSSYDSYYGYTF
TGTGCCAGCAGCTCCTACGACAGCTACTATGGCTACACCTTC
>14|-|TRBV5-1|TRBJ2-5|-
CASSAEQGEETQYF
TGCGCCAGCAGCGCAGAACAGGGAGAAGAGACCCAGTACTTC
>13|-|TRBV12-3/TRBV12-4|TRBJ1-2|TRBD1
CASSFGTAYGYTF
TGTGCCAGCAGTTTCGGGACAGCATATGGCTACACCTTC
>16|-|TRBV27|TRBJ1-3|TRBD1
CASSERGTGDGNTIYF
TGTGCCAGCAGTGAAAGAGGGACAGGGGATGGAAACACCATATATTTT
>12|-|TRBV18|TRBJ2-1|-
CASSPPRSKQFF
TGTGCCAGCTCACCACCGAGATCAAAGCAGTTCTTC